Detailed here is one T cell receptor beta chain. What it binds is unknown. The primer mix had 60 Vbeta and 13 Jbeta primers. Generated by immunoSEQ multiplex PCR, the TCRdb table keeps only in-frame clones and is missing some. Among tens of thousands of clones listed, 65% to 85% were seen once. These data originate in a study of cytomegalovirus exposure and HLA in healthy donors. Overall study findings and caveats: Among immune exposure information, only CMV serostatus was available.

The source material was PBMCs. This TCR came from a male donor in good health and CMV-seronegative.

CDR3 sequence reads: CASSLGLAVYNEQFF. Written as DNA, the CDR3 is TGTGCCAGCAGCCTCGGACTAGCGGTCTACAATGAGCAGTTCTTC. The chain recombines TRBV5-8 with TRBJ2-1; 10 bases map to TRBD2. The V gene's germline CDR1 is SGHTS and CDR2 YDEGEE. V gave up 4 bases and J gave up 3 bases; unmatched junction bases: 4. This CDR3 region has 15 residues.